The next 11 T cell receptor beta chains were all read from a single sample in a study of CD8 T cells in Susac syndrome. Reverse transcription of about 0.5 to 1 ug RNA used random hexamers. From the immunoSEQ multiplex PCR reads, TCRdb called clonotypes with MiXCR, one entry per CDR3 protein. Of about 240,000 distinct CDR3 sequences in the sample, 90% to 96% were seen once. Sequencing was done on a sample of CD4+ T cells from PBMCs. The source of these receptors is a human donor with Susac syndrome.

On this clonotype: The junction and the germline gene differ at one end; a read error may be behind it. The J gene is TRBJ2-2, the V gene TRBV5-1; D is tentatively TRBD1 or TRBD2 (6 bases each). Germline V gives CDR1 SGHRS, CDR2 YFSETQ. The CDR3 is 17 residues long. The DNA of the CDR3 is TGCGCCAGCAACTTGGCTAGCCGGGGGCCGAACACCGGGGAGCTGTTTTTT. This translates into CASNLASRGPNTGELFF.

This clonotype was observed once. The J gene is TRBJ2-1, the V gene TRBV20-1; weak D call: TRBD2 (6 bases). Trimming removed 6 bases at V and 0 bases at J, with 12 bases between. The germline CDR1 and CDR2 sequences are DFQATT and SNEGSKA (reference sequence). The CDR3 consists of 14 residues. This CDR3 reads CSAETTSSYNEQFF. The CDR3 DNA reads as TGCAGTGCAGAAACGACTAGCTCCTACAATGAGCAGTTCTTC.

The J gene is TRBJ2-1, the V gene TRBV20-1; 10 bases are a match to TRBD2. This CDR3 has 13 residues. After removal of 7 bases from V and 9 bases from J, the junction contained 9 bases not matched to a gene. From germline, CDR1 is DFQATT and CDR2 SNEGSKA (reference sequence). The CDR3 bases are TGCAGTGTAGGCAGCGGGAGGGCCAGTGAGCAGTTCTTC. Residues: CSVGSGRASEQFF.

This chain uses TRBV20-1 with TRBJ1-5, with 8 bases identical to TRBD1. V lost 5 bases and J lost 3; bases outside the gene matches: 9. From germline, CDR1 is DFQATT and CDR2 SNEGSKA (reference sequence). This CDR3 has 15 residues. Written as DNA, the CDR3 is TGCAGTGCTTCGGAAATGGACAGGGACAATCAGCCCCAGCATTTT. Translating gives CSASEMDRDNQPQHF.

The rearrangement joins TRBV3-1 to TRBJ2-7; D is perhaps TRBD1 (5 bases). The CDR3 loop spans 13 amino acids. The V gene's germline CDR1 is LGHDT and CDR2 YNNKEL (reference sequence). Trimming stripped 2 bases from V and 7 bases from J, with 12 bases between. The CDR3: CASSQTRVGEQYF. The CDR3, as DNA: TGTGCCAGCAGCCAAACCAGGGTGGGGGAGCAGTACTTC.

The V call is TRBV14, the J call TRBJ1-2, with 7 nucleotides matching TRBD1. J was trimmed by 4 bases and V by 8 bases; bases with no gene match: 10. The length of the CDR3 is 14 residues. CDR1 is SGHDN, CDR2 FVKESK, per germline. The CDR3 sequence: CASADRATGYGYTF. DNA for the CDR3: TGTGCCAGCGCAGACAGGGCTACGGGCTATGGCTACACCTTC.

V is TRBV5-1 and J is TRBJ2-2; the D gene is possibly TRBD1 (5 bases). CDR1 SGHRS and CDR2 YFSETQ come from the germline V gene. The CDR3 consists of 14 residues. Trimming shortened V by 5 bases and J by 3 bases, and 11 bases separated the two germline ends. The CDR3 DNA sequence: TGCGCCAGCAGGCAGGGTCCATACACCGGGGAGCTGTTTTTT. This translates into CASRQGPYTGELFF.

The chain carries TRBV4-2 and TRBJ2-7; 14 bases align to TRBD2. There are 17 residues in the CDR3. After removal of 3 bases from V and 5 bases from J, the junction contained 9 bases not matched to a gene. CDR1 is LGHNA and CDR2 is YNFKEQ in the germline V gene. This CDR3 is CASSQPGLAGGSDEQYF. Here the CDR3 DNA reads TGTGCCAGCAGCCAGCCTGGACTAGCGGGAGGCAGCGACGAGCAGTACTTC.

The chain links TRBV30 to TRBJ2-1; D remains ambiguous. V lost 0 bases and J lost 6, with 9 bases in between. Germline V gene lookup returns CDR1 GTSNPN and CDR2 SVGIG (reference sequence). The CDR3 is 13 residues long. CDR3 loop: CAWSVRLLNEQFF. CDR3 in DNA: TGTGCCTGGAGTGTACGGCTGCTCAATGAGCAGTTCTTC.

The chain recombines TRBV6-5 with TRBJ2-6; D possibly corresponds to TRBD2 (5 bases). Trimming removed 2 bases from V and 0 bases from J, with 8 bases in between. This CDR3 is 16 amino acids long. Germline CDR1 reads MNHEY; CDR2 reads SVGAGI. The CDR3 loop is CASSYEGSSGANVLTF. The CDR3 nucleotides read TGTGCCAGCAGTTACGAGGGAAGCTCTGGGGCCAACGTCCTGACTTTC.

The rearrangement links TRBV10-3 to TRBJ2-5; D gene unclear. Germline lookup yields CDR1 ENHRY and CDR2 SYGVKD. The CDR3 is made up of 15 amino acids. The V and J ends lost 3 bases and 4 bases respectively, with 15 bases between them. CDR3 coding DNA: TGTGCCATCAGTGAATCGTTTGGTGGCGGAGAGACCCAGTACTTC. It codes for CAISESFGGGETQYF.